The clone carrying this TCR beta chain was recorded a few times. Antigen: not known. The germline gives CDR1 SGHTA, CDR2 FQGNSA. CDR3 length: 15 amino acids. With 3 bases clipped from V and 1 base from J, the junction kept 2 bases outside the gene matches. These data belong to a study of identical twins. A single record per CDR3 protein comes from TCRdb applying MiXCR to the 5' RACE reads. The sample shows roughly 200,000 distinct CDR3 sequences, roughly 15% of them seen only once. Overall study findings and caveats: Reduced insertions were recorded for abundant cord blood beta clonotypes, with no such pattern in memory repertoires.

These same records also appear under a second study, on T cells expressing NK-cell markers. This second study says: HCMV specificity was not established for the expanded NKG2C+ T cell clones.

The chain is built from TRBV7-2 and TRBJ2-7, with 11 nucleotides matching TRBD2. This TCR was sampled from a woman aged 18-29 years in good health. Sequencing input: CD8+ T cells sorted from blood. CDR3 nucleotide sequence: TGTGCCAGCAGCTTTAGCGGGGGGGGATCCTACGAGCAGTACTTC. As protein: CASSFSGGGSYEQYF. Looking up the rest from reference TRBV7-2 and TRBJ2-7 gives the full variable domain: GAGVSQSPSNKVTEKGKDVELRCDPISGHTALYWYRQSLGQGLEFLIYFQGNSAPDKSGLPSDRFSAERTGGSVSTLTIQRTQQEDSAVYLCASSFSGGGSYEQYFGPGTRLTVT.